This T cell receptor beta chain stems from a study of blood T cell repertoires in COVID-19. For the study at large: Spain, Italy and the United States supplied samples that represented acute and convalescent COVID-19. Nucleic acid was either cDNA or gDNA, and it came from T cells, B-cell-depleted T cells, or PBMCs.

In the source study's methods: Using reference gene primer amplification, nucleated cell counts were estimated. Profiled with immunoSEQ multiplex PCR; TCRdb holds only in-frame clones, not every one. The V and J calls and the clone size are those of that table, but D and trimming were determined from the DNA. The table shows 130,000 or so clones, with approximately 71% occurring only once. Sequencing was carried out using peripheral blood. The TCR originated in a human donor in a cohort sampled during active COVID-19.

In nucleotides, the CDR3 is TGCAGCGCCACCCGGGACAGAGGCTACGAGCAGTACTTC. Its translation is CSATRDRGYEQYF. The genes are TRBV29-1 and TRBJ2-7; 7 bases map to TRBD1. Germline V gene lookup returns CDR1 SQVTM and CDR2 ANQGSEA. V lost 7 bases and J lost 3; bases outside the gene matches: 9. The CDR3 covers 13 residues.